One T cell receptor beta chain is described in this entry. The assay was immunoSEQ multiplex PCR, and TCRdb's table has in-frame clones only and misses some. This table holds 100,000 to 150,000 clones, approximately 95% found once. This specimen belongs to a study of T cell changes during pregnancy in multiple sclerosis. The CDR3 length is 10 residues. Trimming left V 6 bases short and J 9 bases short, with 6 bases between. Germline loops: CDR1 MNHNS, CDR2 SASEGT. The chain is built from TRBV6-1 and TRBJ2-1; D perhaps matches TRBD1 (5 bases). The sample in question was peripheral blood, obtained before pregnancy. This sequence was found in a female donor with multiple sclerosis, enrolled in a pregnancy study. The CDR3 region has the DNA TGTGCCAGCAGGACAGCTGAGCAGTTCTTC. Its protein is CASRTAEQFF.